These T cell receptor beta chains were read from a single sample in a study of CD4 T cells in relation to SARS-CoV-2 and coronaviruses. These receptors lack a known antigen. Measured with immunoSEQ multiplex PCR; TCRdb has only the in-frame clones, and not every one. Here the sample spans 20,000 to 30,000 clones, under 80% being singletons. Sequences were obtained from CD4+ T cells from PBMCs, cultured in vitro. The source of these receptors is a human donor in good health. The CDR3 runs from the conserved cysteine through the conserved F or W. D genes are given only for firm matches. Where a row states a size, it is once, few, many or the class of an expanded clone; other rows omit it.

>-|16|TRBJ2-3|-|TRBV3-1/TRBV3-2
CASSQGFGQSTDTQYF
TGTGCCAGCAGCCAAGGTTTCGGGCAGAGCACAGATACGCAGTATTTT
>TRBD1|16|TRBJ1-1|-|TRBV9
CASSVGTGKGDTEAFF
TGTGCCAGCAGCGTAGGGACAGGGAAGGGGGACACTGAAGCTTTCTTT
>-|14|TRBJ1-2|-|TRBV5-1
CASSLQTSSGGYTF
TGCGCCAGCAGCTTGCAAACCTCCTCGGGCGGCTACACCTTC
>-|17|TRBJ1-2|-|TRBV27
CASSRGNVGTHNYGYTF
TGTGCCAGCAGCCGCGGAAACGTCGGGACACACAACTATGGCTACACCTTC
>-|14|TRBJ1-6|-|TRBV25-1
CASSATGFGSPLHF
TGTGCCAGCAGCGCAACAGGGTTCGGTTCACCCCTCCACTTT
>TRBD2|16|TRBJ2-3|once|TRBV7-9
CASSSGTSGIRDTQYF
TGTGCCAGCAGCAGCGGGACTAGCGGGATCAGAGATACGCAGTATTTT
>TRBD2|14|TRBJ2-1|-|TRBV6-2/TRBV6-3
CASSLRLAENEQFF
TGTGCCAGCAGTCTGAGACTAGCGGAGAATGAGCAGTTCTTC
>-|14|TRBJ2-5|-|TRBV7-9
CASSLVSGSETQYF
TGTGCCAGCAGCTTAGTTTCGGGGTCGGAGACCCAGTACTTC
>-|15|TRBJ1-5|-|TRBV2
CASSGGLGGNQPQHF
TGTGCCAGCAGTGGGGGGCTAGGGGGCAATCAGCCCCAGCATTTT
>TRBD2|15|TRBJ2-1|-|TRBV7-2
CASSLGITSGGPQFF
TGTGCCAGCAGCTTAGGCATCACTAGCGGGGGGCCGCAGTTCTTC
>-|14|TRBJ1-4|once|TRBV6-5
CASKLGVFNEKLFF
TGTGCCAGCAAACTGGGGGTTTTTAATGAAAAACTGTTTTTT
>-|13|TRBJ1-6|-|TRBV27
CASSLNRDSPLHF
TGTGCCAGCAGTTTAAACAGAGACTCACCCCTCCACTTT
>-|13|TRBJ2-5|few|TRBV5-4
CASSPRDVETQYF
TGTGCCAGCAGCCCCCGGGACGTGGAGACCCAGTACTTC
>TRBD1|14|TRBJ2-7|-|TRBV7-6
CASSLEDRGHEQYF
TGTGCCAGCAGCTTAGAAGACAGGGGCCACGAGCAGTACTTC
>-|18|TRBJ2-1|-|TRBV7-8
CASSLEPGANLAYNEQFF
TGTGCCAGCAGCTTAGAGCCGGGAGCGAATTTGGCGTACAATGAGCAGTTCTTC
>-|12|TRBJ1-2|-|TRBV7-9
CASSGAFYGYTF
TGTGCCAGCAGCGGAGCTTTCTATGGCTACACCTTC
>-|14|TRBJ1-2|once|TRBV6-5
CASRGDGPTVGYTF
TGTGCCAGCCGGGGGGATGGGCCCACCGTCGGCTACACCTTC
>-|18|TRBJ2-7|-|TRBV24-1
CATSGGRASIEGSYEQYF
TGTGCCACCAGTGGTGGTCGGGCCTCGATTGAGGGCTCCTACGAGCAGTACTTC
>-|15|TRBJ1-5|-|TRBV4-1
CASSQVAVVYQPQHF
TGCGCCAGCAGCCAAGTTGCAGTAGTTTATCAGCCCCAGCATTTT
>-|13|TRBJ2-7|once|TRBV12-3/TRBV12-4
CASSLTAGYEQYF
TGTGCCAGCAGTTTAACTGCGGGCTACGAGCAGTACTTC
>-|15|TRBJ1-3|few|TRBV7-9
CASSEGWVPGNTIYF
TGTGCCAGCAGCGAAGGATGGGTCCCGGGAAACACCATATATTTT
>-|17|TRBJ2-2|-|TRBV11-2
CASRSRSGATNTGELFF
TGTGCCAGCAGATCCCGTAGCGGAGCCACGAACACCGGGGAGCTGTTTTTT
>-|14|TRBJ1-2|once|TRBV4-3
CASSQGTGTYGYTF
TGCGCCAGCAGCCAAGGTACAGGGACCTATGGCTACACCTTC
>-|16|TRBJ1-1|-|TRBV5-4
CASSRRSGRGDTEAFF
TGTGCCAGCAGCCGACGCTCGGGGCGGGGGGACACTGAAGCTTTCTTT
>-|16|TRBJ2-7|-|TRBV4-1
CASSQSAGTPSREQYF
TGCGCCAGCAGCCAATCCGCTGGGACACCATCCCGCGAGCAGTACTTC
>-|15|TRBJ1-4|-|TRBV6-2/TRBV6-3
CASSHRQTTNEKLFF
TGTGCCAGCAGCCACCGACAAACAACTAATGAAAAACTGTTTTTT
>-|17|TRBJ2-1|once|TRBV30
CAWSDPGTIRGVDEQFF
TGTGCCTGGAGTGACCCGGGAACAATTCGGGGTGTGGATGAGCAGTTCTTC
>-|15|TRBJ2-2|-|TRBV19
CASMEASWGGGELFF
TGTGCCAGTATGGAGGCTAGTTGGGGTGGCGGGGAGCTGTTTTTT
>-|18|TRBJ1-4|few|TRBV18
CASSPESTGLGAGEKLFF
TGTGCCAGCTCCCCAGAGTCTACAGGGCTCGGTGCTGGCGAAAAACTGTTTTTT
>-|13|TRBJ2-7|-|TRBV7-6
CASSLGSQYEQYF
TGTGCCAGCAGCTTGGGGTCTCAGTACGAGCAGTACTTC
>-|12|TRBJ2-3|-|TRBV29-1
CSDLRSTDTQYF
TGCAGCGATCTGAGGAGCACAGATACGCAGTATTTT
>-|16|TRBJ1-2|-|TRBV4-1
CASSQLGRTRHYGYTF
TGCGCCAGCAGCCAACTGGGCAGGACAAGGCACTATGGCTACACCTTC
>-|17|TRBJ1-6|once|TRBV4-1
CASSRQTGLGSGVTLHF
TGCGCCAGCAGCCGGCAGACAGGCCTGGGGTCCGGAGTCACCCTCCACTTT
>-|16|TRBJ2-3|-|TRBV7-6
CASSSLDGTLGDTQYF
TGTGCCAGCAGCTCTCTTGATGGCACCCTGGGGGATACGCAGTATTTT
>TRBD2|16|TRBJ2-1|-|TRBV29-1
CSVVSPAAGAHNEQFF
TGCAGCGTTGTATCCCCAGCGGCGGGAGCACACAATGAGCAGTTCTTC